The next 7 T cell receptor beta chains were all read from a single sample in a study of T cell responses to AZD1222 COVID-19 vaccine. Assay: immunoSEQ multiplex PCR; the TCRdb copy retains only in-frame clones and omits some. Of 150,000 to 180,000 clones in the sample, less than 90% were seen once. The material sequenced was peripheral blood, taken after recovery from COVID-19. The origin of the receptors is an adult who had recovered from COVID-19.

This chain connects TRBV2 to TRBJ2-2; D is uncertain. The CDR3 runs to 14 residues. The germline V and J ends were trimmed by 3 bases and 3 bases, with 8 bases remaining between them. CDR1 and CDR2 (germline): SNHLY, FYNNEI. Here the CDR3 reads CASSDSRDTGELFF. In nucleotides, the CDR3 is TGTGCCAGCAGTGATTCTAGGGACACCGGGGAGCTGTTTTTT.

The chain carries TRBV19 and TRBJ1-5, with a tentative D call TRBD1 (6 bases). The CDR3 sequence is 14 residues long. The germline V and J ends were trimmed by 1 base and 7 bases, with 11 bases remaining between them. Germline loops: CDR1 LNHDA, CDR2 SQIVND (reference sequence). This CDR3 reads CASSIAGGQQPQHF. In DNA, the CDR3 is TGTGCCAGTAGTATAGCTGGGGGGCAACAGCCCCAGCATTTT.

This clone came up once. This sequence joins TRBV5-8 and TRBJ1-1, with 7 bases lining up with TRBD1. This CDR3 is built from 15 residues. Germline CDR1 SGHTS, CDR2 YDEGEE. Trimming cost V 0 bases and J 5 bases; bases outside gene matches: 7. The CDR3 reads CASSLGVSGGTEAFF. The CDR3 DNA reads as TGTGCCAGCAGCTTGGGGGTTTCAGGGGGAACTGAAGCTTTCTTT.

The rearrangement links TRBV29-1 to TRBJ2-1; no firm D call. V shed 4 bases and J shed 0 bases, with 10 bases lying between them. The CDR3 sequence is 14 residues long. Looked up from germline, CDR1 is SQVTM and CDR2 is ANQGSEA. The CDR3 is CSVARQNSYNEQFF. As DNA, the CDR3 is TGCAGCGTTGCCCGACAAAACTCCTACAATGAGCAGTTCTTC.

The chain carries TRBV7-8 and TRBJ2-7, with 10 bases fitting TRBD2. Germline V gives CDR1 SGHVS, CDR2 FQNEAQ. Trimming cost V 1 base and J 2 bases; bases outside gene matches: 5. The CDR3 is 16 amino acids. CDR3 sequence reads: CASSLVLAGVAYEQYF. The CDR3, as DNA: TGTGCCAGCAGCTTAGTCCTAGCGGGAGTAGCCTACGAGCAGTACTTC.

V usage is TRBV6-2 or TRBV6-3 and J usage is TRBJ2-7; 8 bases are a match to TRBD2. The CDR3 is 14 residues long. Germline trimming cut 4 bases from V and 0 bases from J; bases unmatched to any gene: 2. Germline values: CDR1 MNHEY, CDR2 SVGEGT. Here the CDR3 reads CASSFAGGSYEQYF. CDR3 nucleotide sequence: TGTGCCAGCAGTTTCGCGGGAGGCTCCTACGAGCAGTACTTC.

This clone was recorded only once. The chain uses TRBV6-5 and TRBJ1-5; D call uncertain. V shed 7 bases and J shed 3 bases, with 13 bases lying between them. There are 14 residues in the CDR3. Germline CDR1 is MNHEY and CDR2 is SVGAGI. The CDR3: CASNSGGFNQPQHF. CDR3 bases: TGTGCCAGCAATAGCGGAGGGTTCAATCAGCCCCAGCATTTT.